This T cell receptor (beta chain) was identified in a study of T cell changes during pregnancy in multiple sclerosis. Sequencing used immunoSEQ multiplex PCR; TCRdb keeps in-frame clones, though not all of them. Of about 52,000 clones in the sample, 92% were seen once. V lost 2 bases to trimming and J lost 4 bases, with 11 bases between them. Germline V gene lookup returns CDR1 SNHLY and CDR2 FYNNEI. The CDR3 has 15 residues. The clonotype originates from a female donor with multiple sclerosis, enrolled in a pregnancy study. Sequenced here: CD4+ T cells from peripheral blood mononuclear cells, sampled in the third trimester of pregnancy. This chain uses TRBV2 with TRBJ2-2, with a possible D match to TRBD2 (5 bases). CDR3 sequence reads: CASSERRVRTGELFF. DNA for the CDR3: TGTGCCAGCAGTGAAAGGCGGGTTCGCACCGGGGAGCTGTTTTTT.